One sample yielded the 12 T cell receptor beta chains listed below, sequenced in a study of T-cell memory formation after mild COVID-19. MiXCR, applied by TCRdb to the 5' RACE reads, yields one record per CDR3 protein. The sample consists of 210,000 or so distinct CDR3 sequences, approximately 10% of them appearing once. Sequencing used PBMCs or a T cell subset sorted from them (not recorded which). These receptor sequences come from a man aged 18-30 years who had mild COVID-19 (a few samples of this study predate the infection). Cell type and time point are not known.

This clonotype was detected ten times or more. The J gene is TRBJ1-1, the V gene TRBV5-1, with D perhaps TRBD1 (6 bases). V lost 4 bases and J lost 10, with 14 bases in between. Germline V gene data show CDR1 as SGHRS and CDR2 as YFSETQ. The CDR3 runs to 12 residues. In nucleotides, the CDR3 is TGCGCCAGCAGCGAGCCCACAGGGACAGCTTTCTTT. The encoded protein is CASSEPTGTAFF.

The chain uses TRBV11-1 and TRBJ2-3; 7 bases align to TRBD1. CDR1 and CDR2 from the germline V gene are SGHAT and FQDESV (reference sequence). CDR3 length: 14 amino acids. V shed 5 bases, J shed 5 bases, and the junction held 7 bases outside the gene matches. The CDR3 is CASSQTTGRDTQYF. The CDR3 DNA reads as TGTGCCAGCAGCCAGACGACAGGGCGAGATACGCAGTATTTT.

This clonotype was picked up many times. This sequence joins TRBV5-1 and TRBJ1-2, with a weak D call TRBD1 (5 bases). Deletions cut 0 bases from V and 10 bases from J, with 13 bases between. This CDR3 contains 13 residues. CDR1 is SGHRS, CDR2 YFSETQ, per germline. This CDR3 is CASSLGQPAFYTF. The CDR3 bases are TGCGCCAGCAGCTTGGGACAGCCGGCGTTCTACACCTTC.

This clonotype was seen a handful of times. The chain joins TRBV18 to TRBJ1-1; a weak D match, TRBD1 (5 bases). This CDR3 spans 14 amino acids. The germline V gene encodes CDR1 KGHSH and CDR2 LQKENI. Between the trimmed V and J ends, which lost 0 bases and 3 bases, there was a span of 8 bases. This chain's CDR3 is CASSPPGGYTEAFF. CDR3 in DNA: TGTGCCAGCTCACCACCCGGGGGTTACACTGAAGCTTTCTTT.

This clonotype showed up many times. This rearrangement joins TRBV6-5 to TRBJ2-2; D may be TRBD1 (5 bases). From germline, CDR1 is MNHEY and CDR2 SVGAGI. CDR3 size: 14 residues. Trimming took 5 bases from V and 1 from J, leaving 8 bases between them. The CDR3 bases are TGTGCCAGCAGTGGCAGGGTGAACACCGGGGAGCTGTTTTTT. Translated, it gives CASSGRVNTGELFF.

This clonotype has just a few counts. The V call is TRBV10-2, the J call TRBJ2-4; a weak D match, TRBD1 (6 bases). Germline CDR1 and CDR2: WSHSY and SAAADI. The V gene lost 6 bases and the J gene lost 8 bases, with 14 bases spanning the gap. CDR3 length: 13 amino acids. The CDR3 bases are TGCGCCAGCAGCGAACAGGGTGCAGACATTCAGTACTTC. Protein: CASSEQGADIQYF.

The V call is TRBV4-3, the J call TRBJ2-1; D remains ambiguous. Between the trimmed V and J ends, which lost 0 bases and 8 bases, there was a span of 14 bases. The CDR3 has 15 residues. CDR1 and CDR2 (germline): LGHNA, YSLEER. The CDR3 sequence is CASSQDREAADEQFF. Here the CDR3 DNA reads TGCGCCAGCAGCCAAGATAGAGAGGCGGCGGATGAGCAGTTCTTC.

This clonotype was observed a handful of times. The chain couples TRBV7-2 to TRBJ1-5; D unresolved. This CDR3 spans 13 amino acids. The germline gives CDR1 SGHTA, CDR2 FQGNSA. V gave up 4 bases and J gave up 7 bases, with 11 bases separating them. CDR3: CASSSEGRQPQHF. In nucleotides, the CDR3 is TGTGCCAGCAGCTCAGAAGGGCGACAGCCCCAGCATTTT.

The rearrangement links TRBV3-1 to TRBJ1-5, with TRBD1 matching 8 bases. Trimming took 7 bases from V and 2 from J; bases not matched to a gene: 7. The germline V gene has CDR1 LGHDT and CDR2 YNNKEL (reference sequence). The CDR3 covers 15 residues. CDR3 protein: CASTPGTGGNQPQHF. CDR3 coding DNA: TGTGCCAGCACCCCCGGGACAGGAGGCAATCAGCCCCAGCATTTT.

V and J are TRBV6-6 and TRBJ1-5; tentative D call: TRBD1 (6 bases). CDR3 length equals 13 residues. Trimming stripped 6 bases from V and 7 bases from J, with 13 bases between. Germline V gene sequence: CDR1 MNHNY, CDR2 SVGAGI (reference sequence). The CDR3 DNA is TGTGCCAGCAGCCAGGACAGTCGGCAGCCCCAGCATTTT. Its protein product is CASSQDSRQPQHF.

The J gene is TRBJ1-1, the V gene TRBV3-1; no reliable D call. This CDR3 has 13 amino acids. V lost 3 bases, J lost 1 base, and 6 bases lay in between. The germline gives CDR1 LGHDT, CDR2 YNNKEL (reference sequence). CDR3: CASSHSGNTEAFF. For the CDR3, the DNA is TGTGCCAGCAGCCATTCCGGGAACACTGAAGCTTTCTTT.

The chain combines TRBV5-1 with TRBJ2-3; D possibly corresponds to TRBD1 (5 bases). In germline, CDR1 is SGHRS, CDR2 YFSETQ. This CDR3 comprises 16 residues. V dropped 4 bases and J dropped 0 bases, with 15 bases sitting between them. The CDR3 coding sequence is TGCGCCAGCAGCGGCCGTACAGGATCTAGCACAGATACGCAGTATTTT. This codes for CASSGRTGSSTDTQYF.